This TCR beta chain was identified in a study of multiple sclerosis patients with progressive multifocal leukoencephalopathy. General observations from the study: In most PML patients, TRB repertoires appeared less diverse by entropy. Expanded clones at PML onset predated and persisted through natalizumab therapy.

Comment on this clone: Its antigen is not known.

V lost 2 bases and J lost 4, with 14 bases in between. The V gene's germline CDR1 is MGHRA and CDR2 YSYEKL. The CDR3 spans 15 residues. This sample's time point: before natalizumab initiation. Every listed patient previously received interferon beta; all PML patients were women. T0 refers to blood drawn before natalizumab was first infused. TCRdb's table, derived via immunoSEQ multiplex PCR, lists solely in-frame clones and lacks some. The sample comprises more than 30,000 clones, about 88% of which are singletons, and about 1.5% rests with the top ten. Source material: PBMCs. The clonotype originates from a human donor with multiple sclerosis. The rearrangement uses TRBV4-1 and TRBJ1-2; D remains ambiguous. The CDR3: CASSQQFQSFYGYTF. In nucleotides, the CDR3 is TGCGCCAGCAGCCAACAGTTCCAGTCTTTCTATGGCTACACCTTC.